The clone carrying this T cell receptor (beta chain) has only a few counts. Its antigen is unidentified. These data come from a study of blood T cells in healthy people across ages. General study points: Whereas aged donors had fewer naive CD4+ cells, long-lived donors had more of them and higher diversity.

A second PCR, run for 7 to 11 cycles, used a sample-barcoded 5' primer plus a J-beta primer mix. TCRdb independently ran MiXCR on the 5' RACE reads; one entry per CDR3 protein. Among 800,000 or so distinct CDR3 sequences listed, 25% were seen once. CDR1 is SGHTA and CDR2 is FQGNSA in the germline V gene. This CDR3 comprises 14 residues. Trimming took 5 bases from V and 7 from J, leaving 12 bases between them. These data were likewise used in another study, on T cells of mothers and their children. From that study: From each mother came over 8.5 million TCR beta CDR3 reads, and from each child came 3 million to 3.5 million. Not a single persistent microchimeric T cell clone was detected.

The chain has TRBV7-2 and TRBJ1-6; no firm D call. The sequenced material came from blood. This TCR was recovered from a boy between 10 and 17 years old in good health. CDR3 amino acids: CASSQWTVNSPLHF. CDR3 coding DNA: TGTGCCAGCAGCCAATGGACGGTAAATTCACCCCTCCACTTT. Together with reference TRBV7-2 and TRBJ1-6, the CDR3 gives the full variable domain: GAGVSQSPSNKVTEKGKDVELRCDPISGHTALYWYRQSLGQGLEFLIYFQGNSAPDKSGLPSDRFSAERTGGSVSTLTIQRTQQEDSAVYLCASSQWTVNSPLHFGNGTRLTVT.